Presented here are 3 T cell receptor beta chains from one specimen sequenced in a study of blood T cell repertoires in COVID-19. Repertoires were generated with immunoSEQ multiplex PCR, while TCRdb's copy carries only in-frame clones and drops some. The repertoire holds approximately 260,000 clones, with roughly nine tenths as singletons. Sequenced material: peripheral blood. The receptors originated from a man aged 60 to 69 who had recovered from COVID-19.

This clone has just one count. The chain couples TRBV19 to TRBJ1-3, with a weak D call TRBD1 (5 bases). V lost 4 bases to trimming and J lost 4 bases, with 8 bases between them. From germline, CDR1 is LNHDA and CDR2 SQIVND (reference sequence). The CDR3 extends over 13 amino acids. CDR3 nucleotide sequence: TGTGCCAGTAGTACCAGACAGGGAAACACCATATATTTT. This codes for CASSTRQGNTIYF.

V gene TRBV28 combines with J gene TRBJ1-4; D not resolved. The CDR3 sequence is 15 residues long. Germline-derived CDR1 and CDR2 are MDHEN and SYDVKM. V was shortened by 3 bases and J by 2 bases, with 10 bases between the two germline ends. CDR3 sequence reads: CASSLSQATNEKLFF. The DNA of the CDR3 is TGTGCCAGCAGTTTGTCGCAGGCTACTAATGAAAAACTGTTTTTT.

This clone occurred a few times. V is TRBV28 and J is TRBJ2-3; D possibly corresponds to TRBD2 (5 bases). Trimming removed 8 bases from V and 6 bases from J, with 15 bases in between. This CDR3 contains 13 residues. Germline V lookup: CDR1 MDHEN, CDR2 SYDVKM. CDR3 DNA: TGTGCCAGCTCGGGAACCCCTTCCGATACGCAGTATTTT. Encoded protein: CASSGTPSDTQYF.